This is a list of T cell receptor beta chains from one sample in a study of T cells in Graves' hyperthyroidism and ophthalmopathy. In TCRdb, the multiplex PCR reads were re-called with MiXCR into one record per CDR3 protein. The repertoire holds 92,000 or so distinct CDR3 sequences, with about 51% as singletons. Sequencing was done on a sample of blood. These receptors were collected from a woman between 40 and 50 years old with Graves' hyperthyroidism. Both conserved end residues are part of each CDR3. The D gene is left open where the match is weak. Clone size, where shown, is once, few, many, or a class for clones that have expanded.

abundance: NA; d_gene: TRBD1; j_gene: TRBJ1-6; v_gene: TRBV7-2; CDR3aa: CASSPRTGGGSPLHF; CDR3nt: TGTGCCAGCAGCCCCCGGACAGGGGGCGGTTCACCCCTCCACTTT
abundance: once; d_gene: TRBD1; j_gene: TRBJ1-5; v_gene: TRBV29-1; CDR3aa: CSVRDRESYSNQPQHF; CDR3nt: TGCAGCGTCCGGGACAGGGAATCATATAGCAATCAGCCCCAGCATTTT
abundance: many; d_gene: TRBD1; j_gene: TRBJ2-3; v_gene: TRBV29-1; CDR3aa: CSVEHPCDRGISDTQYF; CDR3nt: TGCAGCGTTGAACATCCGTGTGACAGGGGCATTTCAGATACGCAGTATTTT
abundance: few; d_gene: NA; j_gene: TRBJ2-2; v_gene: TRBV7-9; CDR3aa: CASSTTGELFF; CDR3nt: TGTGCCAGCAGCACTACCGGGGAGCTGTTTTTT
abundance: NA; d_gene: TRBD2; j_gene: TRBJ2-6; v_gene: TRBV12-3/TRBV12-4; CDR3aa: CASSLRGSSNTEAF; CDR3nt: TGTGCCAGCAGCCTGCGGGGGTCCTCGAACACTGAAGCTTTC
abundance: NA; d_gene: TRBD1; j_gene: TRBJ2-7; v_gene: TRBV10-3; CDR3aa: CAISEEGGTGEQYF; CDR3nt: TGTGCCATCAGTGAGGAAGGGGGCACCGGGGAGCAGTACTTC
abundance: medium-sized; d_gene: NA; j_gene: TRBJ1-2; v_gene: TRBV9; CDR3aa: CASSVGEALNNYGYTF; CDR3nt: TGTGCCAGCAGCGTAGGAGAAGCACTAAATAACTATGGCTACACCTTC
abundance: NA; d_gene: NA; j_gene: TRBJ2-1; v_gene: TRBV7-3; CDR3aa: CASSSNSGPYNEQFF; CDR3nt: TGTGCCAGCAGCTCCAACTCGGGGCCCTACAATGAGCAGTTCTTC
abundance: NA; d_gene: NA; j_gene: TRBJ1-1; v_gene: TRBV7-9; CDR3aa: CASSRRAGVVLNTEAFF; CDR3nt: TGTGCCAGCTCACGACGGGCAGGGGTCGTGTTGAACACTGAAGCTTTCTTT
abundance: many; d_gene: TRBD1; j_gene: TRBJ1-4; v_gene: TRBV6-5; CDR3aa: CASRRQGGGNEKLFF; CDR3nt: TGTGCCAGCAGACGACAGGGCGGGGGTAATGAAAAACTGTTTTTT
abundance: many; d_gene: NA; j_gene: TRBJ1-4; v_gene: TRBV7-2; CDR3aa: CASGRGRTPNEKLFF; CDR3nt: TGTGCCAGCGGCAGAGGGCGGACACCAAATGAAAAACTGTTTTTT
abundance: few; d_gene: NA; j_gene: TRBJ2-2; v_gene: TRBV20-1; CDR3aa: CSAGKQENTGELFF; CDR3nt: TGCAGTGCTGGAAAACAAGAGAACACCGGGGAGCTGTTTTTT
abundance: NA; d_gene: TRBD2; j_gene: TRBJ2-3; v_gene: TRBV24-1; CDR3aa: CATSDPGTSGDTQYF; CDR3nt: TGTGCCACCAGTGATCCCGGGACTAGCGGCGATACGCAGTATTTT
abundance: many; d_gene: TRBD1; j_gene: TRBJ2-7; v_gene: TRBV10-3; CDR3aa: CAISVLGGAYEQYF; CDR3nt: TGTGCCATCAGTGTCCTAGGGGGCGCCTACGAGCAGTACTTC
abundance: many; d_gene: NA; j_gene: TRBJ2-2; v_gene: TRBV20-1; CDR3aa: CSAAQREITGELFF; CDR3nt: TGCAGTGCCGCCCAACGGGAGATCACCGGGGAGCTGTTTTTT
abundance: once; d_gene: TRBD1; j_gene: TRBJ2-7; v_gene: TRBV20-1; CDR3aa: CSANGQGVYEQYF; CDR3nt: TGCAGTGCCAATGGACAGGGTGTCTACGAGCAGTACTTC
abundance: few; d_gene: NA; j_gene: TRBJ2-2; v_gene: TRBV7-2; CDR3aa: CASSSGEGPGSCFF; CDR3nt: NA
abundance: many; d_gene: NA; j_gene: TRBJ1-1; v_gene: TRBV7-2; CDR3aa: CASSLTGTVNTEAFF; CDR3nt: TGTGCCAGCAGCTTAACGGGGACGGTGAACACTGAAGCTTTCTTT
abundance: many; d_gene: NA; j_gene: TRBJ2-5; v_gene: TRBV7-2; CDR3aa: CASSLARGGTQYF; CDR3nt: TGTGCCAGCAGCTTAGCGAGGGGGGGGACCCAGTACTTC
abundance: NA; d_gene: TRBD1; j_gene: TRBJ1-2; v_gene: TRBV12-3/TRBV12-4; CDR3aa: CASSTPTGMGVQGYTF; CDR3nt: TGTGCCAGCAGTACCCCGACAGGGATGGGTGTGCAGGGCTACACCTTC
abundance: NA; d_gene: TRBD1; j_gene: TRBJ1-3; v_gene: TRBV3-1; CDR3aa: CASSPWDRGFGNTIYF; CDR3nt: TGTGCCAGCAGCCCCTGGGACAGGGGGTTTGGAAACACCATATATTTT
abundance: NA; d_gene: TRBD2; j_gene: TRBJ2-7; v_gene: TRBV2; CDR3aa: CASTLERDSYEQYF; CDR3nt: TGTGCCAGCACCCTCGAGCGGGACTCCTACGAGCAGTACTTC
abundance: many; d_gene: NA; j_gene: TRBJ2-7; v_gene: TRBV7-8; CDR3aa: CASSLESHYEQYF; CDR3nt: TGTGCCAGCAGCTTAGAGTCGCATTACGAGCAGTACTTC
abundance: many; d_gene: NA; j_gene: TRBJ1-1; v_gene: TRBV29-1; CDR3aa: CSVVEGMNTEAFF; CDR3nt: TGCAGCGTTGTTGAAGGGATGAACACTGAAGCTTTCTTT
abundance: NA; d_gene: NA; j_gene: TRBJ2-5; v_gene: TRBV6-6; CDR3aa: CASSYVETQYF; CDR3nt: TGTGCCAGCAGTTACGTCGAGACCCAGTACTTC
abundance: many; d_gene: NA; j_gene: TRBJ1-5; v_gene: TRBV5-6; CDR3aa: CASSLRAMREVMDQPQHF; CDR3nt: TGTGCCAGCAGCTTGAGAGCCATGCGGGAGGTAATGGATCAGCCCCAGCATTTT
abundance: NA; d_gene: TRBD2; j_gene: TRBJ2-5; v_gene: TRBV7-2; CDR3aa: CASSLTGGQTQYF; CDR3nt: TGTGCCAGCAGCTTAACGGGGGGTCAGACCCAGTACTTC
abundance: NA; d_gene: TRBD1; j_gene: TRBJ2-5; v_gene: TRBV12-3/TRBV12-4; CDR3aa: CASSLAGTGETQYF; CDR3nt: TGTGCCAGCAGTTTAGCGGGGACAGGGGAGACCCAGTACTTC
abundance: once; d_gene: TRBD1; j_gene: TRBJ2-7; v_gene: TRBV5-6; CDR3aa: CASSLGTGETYEQYF; CDR3nt: TGTGCCAGCAGCTTGGGGACAGGAGAAACCTACGAGCAGTACTTC
abundance: NA; d_gene: TRBD1; j_gene: TRBJ2-7; v_gene: TRBV15; CDR3aa: CATSSRVPDRAYEQYF; CDR3nt: TGTGCCACCAGCAGCCGCGTCCCGGACAGGGCCTACGAGCAGTACTTC
abundance: NA; d_gene: NA; j_gene: TRBJ1-1; v_gene: TRBV2; CDR3aa: CASRPRGHGNTEAFF; CDR3nt: TGTGCCAGCAGACCTCGGGGGCACGGGAACACTGAAGCTTTCTTT
abundance: many; d_gene: NA; j_gene: TRBJ1-1; v_gene: TRBV7-2; CDR3aa: CASSLIGSFRGAFF; CDR3nt: TGTGCCAGCAGCCTTATTGGCAGCTTTCGTGGAGCTTTCTTT
abundance: many; d_gene: TRBD1; j_gene: TRBJ2-2; v_gene: TRBV18; CDR3aa: CASSRADRVGELFF; CDR3nt: TGTGCCAGCTCACGGGCGGACAGGGTCGGGGAGCTGTTTTTT
abundance: NA; d_gene: TRBD1; j_gene: TRBJ2-5; v_gene: TRBV24-1; CDR3aa: CATRKGQGAETQYF; CDR3nt: TGTGCCACCAGAAAAGGACAGGGAGCTGAGACCCAGTACTTC
abundance: NA; d_gene: TRBD1; j_gene: TRBJ1-1; v_gene: TRBV29-1; CDR3aa: CSATGAAGEAFF; CDR3nt: TGCAGCGCCACAGGGGCCGCTGGGGAAGCTTTCTTT
abundance: NA; d_gene: TRBD1; j_gene: TRBJ1-4; v_gene: TRBV20-1; CDR3aa: CSARDRRTGELFF; CDR3nt: TGCAGTGCTAGAGACCGTCGGACAGGGGAACTGTTTTTT
abundance: NA; d_gene: NA; j_gene: TRBJ1-3; v_gene: TRBV10-3; CDR3aa: CAISPGNTIYF; CDR3nt: TGTGCCATCAGTCCTGGAAACACCATATATTTT
abundance: NA; d_gene: NA; j_gene: TRBJ2-3; v_gene: TRBV30; CDR3aa: CAWSGLWGREMRISTDTQYF; CDR3nt: TGTGCCTGGAGTGGCCTGTGGGGGCGGGAGATGAGGATTAGCACAGATACGCAGTATTTT
abundance: many; d_gene: NA; j_gene: TRBJ2-7; v_gene: TRBV4-1; CDR3aa: CASSQVLRGLYEQYF; CDR3nt: TGCGCCAGCAGCCAAGTATTGCGGGGGCTCTACGAGCAGTACTTC
abundance: few; d_gene: TRBD1; j_gene: TRBJ2-5; v_gene: TRBV7-9; CDR3aa: CASSSGTGQETQYF; CDR3nt: TGTGCCAGCAGCTCCGGGACAGGCCAAGAGACCCAGTACTTC
abundance: NA; d_gene: NA; j_gene: TRBJ2-2; v_gene: TRBV10-3; CDR3aa: CAIRVKSGRTGELFF; CDR3nt: TGTGCCATCAGGGTTAAATCAGGGAGAACCGGGGAGCTGTTTTTT
abundance: NA; d_gene: NA; j_gene: TRBJ1-3; v_gene: TRBV5-6; CDR3aa: CASSSSTANGSTIYF; CDR3nt: TGTGCCAGCAGCTCGTCGACGGCGAACGGAAGCACCATATATTTT
abundance: NA; d_gene: NA; j_gene: TRBJ2-7; v_gene: TRBV7-9; CDR3aa: CASSLAWSTEQYF; CDR3nt: TGTGCCAGCAGCTTAGCCTGGAGCACCGAGCAGTACTTC
abundance: many; d_gene: NA; j_gene: TRBJ1-2; v_gene: TRBV15; CDR3aa: CATSSGYGDLNYGYTF; CDR3nt: TGTGCCACCAGCAGCGGGTACGGGGACCTGAACTATGGCTACACCTTC
abundance: few; d_gene: TRBD2; j_gene: TRBJ2-7; v_gene: TRBV7-8; CDR3aa: CASSLGLAGGAYEQYF; CDR3nt: TGTGCCAGCAGCTTAGGACTAGCGGGAGGAGCCTACGAGCAGTACTTC
abundance: many; d_gene: NA; j_gene: TRBJ2-3; v_gene: TRBV27; CDR3aa: CASSSVDTQYF; CDR3nt: TGTGCCAGCAGTTCCGTGGATACGCAGTATTTT
abundance: NA; d_gene: NA; j_gene: TRBJ1-1; v_gene: TRBV7-9; CDR3aa: CASSPVIGVATEAFF; CDR3nt: TGTGCCAGCAGCCCGGTGATAGGGGTCGCCACTGAAGCTTTCTTT
abundance: NA; d_gene: NA; j_gene: TRBJ2-7; v_gene: TRBV25-1; CDR3aa: CASSARDFYEQYF; CDR3nt: TGTGCCAGCAGTGCTAGAGACTTCTACGAGCAGTACTTC
abundance: NA; d_gene: TRBD1; j_gene: TRBJ2-3; v_gene: TRBV7-2; CDR3aa: CASSLGGQGGDTQYF; CDR3nt: TGTGCCAGCAGCTTAGGAGGACAGGGCGGGGATACGCAGTATTTT
abundance: NA; d_gene: NA; j_gene: TRBJ2-2; v_gene: TRBV20-1; CDR3aa: CSASPLGELFF; CDR3nt: TGCAGTGCTAGCCCACTCGGGGAGCTGTTTTTT
abundance: once; d_gene: NA; j_gene: TRBJ1-1; v_gene: TRBV12-3/TRBV12-4; CDR3aa: CASSPAGGTEAFF; CDR3nt: TGTGCCAGCAGTCCAGCGGGCGGCACTGAAGCTTTCTTT
abundance: few; d_gene: NA; j_gene: TRBJ1-5; v_gene: TRBV20-1; CDR3aa: CSAQDLSSGRFYSNQPQHF; CDR3nt: TGCAGTGCCCAGGATCTAAGCTCCGGACGGTTCTATAGCAATCAGCCCCAGCATTTT
abundance: NA; d_gene: NA; j_gene: TRBJ1-5; v_gene: TRBV7-3; CDR3aa: CASSPTGPSNQPQHF; CDR3nt: TGTGCCAGCAGCCCGACAGGCCCTAGCAATCAGCCCCAGCATTTT
abundance: NA; d_gene: NA; j_gene: TRBJ2-7; v_gene: TRBV9; CDR3aa: CASSPTSYEQYF; CDR3nt: TGTGCCAGCAGTCCGACTTCCTACGAGCAGTACTTC
abundance: many; d_gene: NA; j_gene: TRBJ1-1; v_gene: TRBV20-1; CDR3aa: CSARDQAPEAFF; CDR3nt: TGCAGTGCTAGAGATCAGGCGCCAGAAGCTTTCTTT